The 8 T cell receptor beta chains presented below share a single source sample, sequenced in a study of T-cell reconstitution after alpha-beta-depleted transplantation in children. Using unique molecular identifiers, the investigators prepared the TCRbeta library. TCRdb re-called the PCR reads with MiXCR, one entry per CDR3 protein. In the table there are roughly 500,000 distinct CDR3 sequences, approximately 29% of which are singletons. The specimen comprised PBMCs from the stem cell graft donor, sampled from the stem cell graft. These receptor sequences come from a human donor who donated a stem cell graft to a child with aplastic anemia.

This clonotype has a handful of counts. The chain links TRBV29-1 to TRBJ2-1, with 8 nucleotides matching TRBD2. The V gene's germline CDR1 is SQVTM and CDR2 ANQGSEA. This CDR3 is built from 14 residues. V shed 5 bases, J shed 6 bases, and the junction held 9 bases outside the gene matches. The CDR3 region has the DNA TGCAGCGTTAAAGGGGGGACTAGGGGCAATGAGCAGTTCTTC. Protein product: CSVKGGTRGNEQFF.

A few counts support this clonotype. This sequence joins TRBV7-9 and TRBJ1-6; D might be TRBD1 (6 bases). This CDR3 region has 14 residues. V was pared by 8 bases and J by 7 bases, with 15 bases between. CDR1 and CDR2 from the germline V gene are SEHNR and FQNEAQ (reference sequence). The DNA of the CDR3 is TGTGCCAGCCAACTCGCGGACAGAAATTCACCCCTCCACTTT. Protein: CASQLADRNSPLHF.

The CDR3 bases are TGTGCCAGCAGCTTACCCCAGGGACAGTCGATCGGGGAGACCCAGTACTTC. Its protein product is CASSLPQGQSIGETQYF. The V gene is TRBV11-1, the J gene TRBJ2-5; 7 positions match TRBD1. Germline CDR1 is SGHAT and CDR2 is FQDESV (reference sequence). V lost 2 bases to trimming and J lost 5 bases; unmatched junction nucleotides: 14. This CDR3 is 17 amino acids long.

This chain joins TRBV30 and TRBJ2-5, with a weak D call TRBD1 (6 bases). Deletions cut 6 bases from V and 4 bases from J, with 21 bases between. This CDR3 comprises 15 residues. Germline-derived CDR1 and CDR2 are GTSNPN and SVGIG (reference sequence). CDR3 protein: CACAPDRRFGETQYF. The CDR3 region has the DNA TGTGCCTGTGCTCCGGACAGACGTTTTGGAGAGACCCAGTACTTC. Together with reference TRBV30 and TRBJ2-5, the CDR3 gives the full variable domain: SQTIHQWPATLVQPVGSPLSLECTVEGTSNPNLYWYRQAAGRGLQLLFYSVGIGQISSEVPQNLSASRPQDRQFILSSKKLLLSDSGFYLCACAPDRRFGETQYFGPGTRLLVL.

This sequence joins TRBV20-1 and TRBJ2-1, with 10 nucleotides matching TRBD2. The CDR3 contains 15 residues. In germline, CDR1 is DFQATT, CDR2 SNEGSKA (reference sequence). CDR3 DNA: TGCAGGCTACGTCCTAGCGGGAGATACTACAATGAGCAGTTCTTC. This encodes CRLRPSGRYYNEQFF.

The rearrangement links TRBV24-1 to TRBJ2-5; 10 bases line up with TRBD1. The V and J ends lost 3 bases and 7 bases, in that order; junction bases with no gene match: 7. The CDR3 spans 15 residues. Per the germline V gene, CDR1 is KGHDR and CDR2 is SFDVKD. For the CDR3, the DNA is TGTGCCACCAGTGATATTGGTGGACAGGGGGGGACCCAGTACTTC. It encodes CATSDIGGQGGTQYF.

This clonotype has just a few counts. The chain uses TRBV20-1 and TRBJ2-6; D unresolved. The V end lost 1 base, the J end lost 0 bases, and 16 bases lay between the germline ends. Per germline, CDR1 DFQATT and CDR2 SNEGSKA (reference sequence). This CDR3 is 18 amino acids long. The CDR3: CSARVRGSKGSGANVLTF. CDR3 DNA sequence: TGCAGTGCTAGAGTCCGTGGCAGTAAAGGCTCTGGGGCCAACGTCCTGACTTTC.

V and J are TRBV7-9 and TRBJ1-1; 7 bases are shared with TRBD1. CDR1 SEHNR and CDR2 FQNEAQ come from the germline V gene (reference sequence). This CDR3 contains 15 residues. J was trimmed by 5 bases and V by 4 bases; bases with no gene match: 10. The chain's CDR3 is CASSSFDRARTEAFF. Written as DNA, the CDR3 is TGTGCCAGCAGCTCCTTTGACAGGGCCAGGACTGAAGCTTTCTTT. The whole variable domain, filled in from reference TRBV7-9 and TRBJ1-1, reads DTGVSQNPRHKITKRGQNVTFRCDPISEHNRLYWYRQTLGQGPEFLTYFQNEAQLEKSRLLSDRFSAERPKGSFSTLEIQRTEQGDSAMYLCASSSFDRARTEAFFGQGTRLTVV.